The clone carrying this TCR beta chain was found a few times. Its target is unknown. This record comes from a study of radiation and T cells in renal cell carcinoma. Using immunoSEQ multiplex PCR, the repertoire was profiled, and TCRdb retains in-frame clones only, with some absent. Of approximately 23,000 clones detected, roughly half appear once; the ten largest clones hold 16%. Points from the study as a whole: Top tumor clonotypes rose in blood 2 weeks post-radiation, then contracted.

Treatment reported: 15 Gy SBRT to primary tumor, nephrectomy 4 weeks later. Nephrectomy followed 15 Gy stereotactic body radiation by 4 weeks. Specimen: tumor tissue, collected from a patient whose treatment included radiotherapy and nephrectomy. The TCR was taken from a woman aged 45 to 65 with renal cell carcinoma.

The CDR3 bases are TGTGCCAGCAGCTACTCCCAAGGACAGGGTGCAGATACGCAGTATTTT. Protein sequence: CASSYSQGQGADTQYF. This sequence joins TRBV5-4 and TRBJ2-3; TRBD1 agrees at 8 bases. This CDR3 comprises 16 residues. Germline assignment: CDR1 SGHNT and CDR2 YYREEE (reference sequence). Trimming took 3 bases from V and 4 from J; bases not matched to a gene: 10.